The 23 T cell receptor beta chains given below trace back to one sample, sequenced in a study of vaccination effects on CD4 cells after COVID-19. No antigen has been assigned to these receptors. The protocol was immunoSEQ multiplex PCR, while the TCRdb copy is restricted to in-frame clones and leaves out a portion. The sample contains some 30,000 clones, approximately 70% of which appear only once. Antigen-specific CD4+ T cells were expanded (with viral peptide pools) by the ViraFEST assay ahead of sequencing. CD4+ T cells were isolated after 10 days of culture. Participants received two doses of either the BNT162b2 or mRNA-1273 vaccine. The material was CD4+ T cells from PBMCs cultured with HCoV-229E spike peptides, obtained after COVID-19 vaccination. These TCRs come from a human donor who received a COVID-19 vaccine.

The sample holds a few counts of this clone. The chain couples TRBV6-5 to TRBJ1-2; the D gene is possibly TRBD1 (5 bases). This CDR3 is 15 amino acids long. Germline loops: CDR1 MNHEY, CDR2 SVGAGI. Trimming cost V 4 bases and J 8 bases, with 20 bases left between them. The CDR3: CASSSTGTAVRGYTF. CDR3 DNA: TGTGCCAGCAGTTCGACCGGGACCGCCGTAAGAGGCTACACCTTC.

The chain recombines TRBV5-1 with TRBJ1-1; TRBD1 matches 7 bases. This CDR3 has 15 residues. The ends lost 4 bases at V and 0 bases at J; junction bases unmatched: 6. CDR1 and CDR2 (germline): SGHRS, YFSETQ. The CDR3 loop is CASSLDRVVNTEAFF. Here the CDR3 DNA reads TGCGCCAGCAGCCTAGACAGGGTAGTGAACACTGAAGCTTTCTTT.

V is TRBV30 and J is TRBJ1-3; D is possibly TRBD1 (6 bases). Germline lookup yields CDR1 GTSNPN and CDR2 SVGIG (reference sequence). V was shortened by 4 bases and J by 0 bases, with 13 bases between the two germline ends. This CDR3 region has 15 residues. The CDR3 nucleotides are TGTGCCTGGACAGTTCAGGGACACTCTGGAAACACCATATATTTT. Translating it yields CAWTVQGHSGNTIYF.

This clone was counted only a few times. The chain has TRBV11-2 and TRBJ1-2; TRBD1 aligns across 11 bases. With V trimmed by 6 bases and J by 3 bases, 3 bases remained unmatched. Germline V gene sequence: CDR1 SGHAT, CDR2 FQNNGV. CDR3 length: 14 residues. The CDR3 DNA reads as TGTGCCAGCAGGAGGGACAGGGGGGACTATGGCTACACCTTC. It encodes CASRRDRGDYGYTF.

The chain employs TRBV19 and TRBJ2-5, with 8 bases matching TRBD1. Germline V lookup: CDR1 LNHDA, CDR2 SQIVND (reference sequence). The CDR3 contains 16 residues. V trimming: 5 bases; J trimming: 3 bases; junction bases outside the gene matches: 11. The DNA for the CDR3 is TGTGCCAGTAGTTTATTTGACTGGACAGGGAAAGAGACCCAGTACTTC. This encodes CASSLFDWTGKETQYF.

As DNA, the CDR3 is TGTGCCAGCAGCCAGTCCAGGAACTATGGCTACACCTTC. Its protein product is CASSQSRNYGYTF. The chain has TRBV14 and TRBJ1-2; D call uncertain. Deletions cut 3 bases from V and 2 bases from J, with 7 bases between. CDR1 is SGHDN and CDR2 is FVKESK in the germline V gene. The CDR3 is 13 amino acids.

This chain links TRBV30 with TRBJ2-2; D unclear. The CDR3 consists of 13 residues. CDR1 is GTSNPN and CDR2 is SVGIG in the germline V gene (reference sequence). Trimming cost V 4 bases and J 3 bases, with 9 bases left between them. DNA of the CDR3: TGTGCCTGGAAGAAGGGCTACACCGGGGAGCTGTTTTTT. Amino acids: CAWKKGYTGELFF.

The chain links TRBV19 to TRBJ1-2; a possible D gene is TRBD1 (5 bases). Germline CDR1 is LNHDA and CDR2 is SQIVND (reference sequence). Trimming left V 6 bases short and J 5 bases short, with 16 bases between. This CDR3 region has 14 residues. The CDR3 DNA reads TGTGCCAGTAGACGGGACGGATCCATGTATGGCTACACCTTC. Encoded protein: CASRRDGSMYGYTF.

The V and J genes are TRBV3-1 (or the pseudogene TRBV3-2) and TRBJ1-6; no clear D. The CDR3 is made up of 15 amino acids. Looked up from germline, CDR1 is LGHDT and CDR2 is YNNKEL (reference sequence). Trimming left V 4 bases short and J 7 bases short, with 14 bases between. The CDR3, as DNA: TGTGCCAGCAGCCCGGGAGCGGGGTGGAATTCACCCCTCCACTTT. Amino acids: CASSPGAGWNSPLHF.

The genes are TRBV6-5 and TRBJ1-3; no firm D call. Germline CDR1 is MNHEY and CDR2 is SVGAGI. There are 14 residues in the CDR3. V was shortened by 0 bases and J by 6 bases, with 9 bases between the two germline ends. The CDR3 here is CASSYSALQNTIYF. The CDR3 DNA reads TGTGCCAGCAGTTACTCGGCCCTCCAAAACACCATATATTTT.

The V and J genes are TRBV6-1 and TRBJ1-2; no clear D gene. V was cut by 0 bases and J by 4 bases, with 12 bases left in between. The germline V gene has CDR1 MNHNS and CDR2 SASEGT. The CDR3 sequence is 15 residues long. CDR3 nucleotide sequence: TGTGCCAGCAGTGAAGCCCTGCTCACTGCCTATGGCTACACCTTC. Encoded protein: CASSEALLTAYGYTF.

In its sample, this clone was seen once. The chain joins TRBV5-4 to TRBJ2-3, with TRBD2 identical over 14 bases. In germline, CDR1 is SGHNT, CDR2 YYREEE (reference sequence). The CDR3 length is 19 residues. The ends lost 4 bases at V and 1 base at J; junction bases unmatched: 11. The CDR3 bases are TGTGCCAGCAGCCCGGGGACTAGCGGGGGCCAACAGGGCACAGATACGCAGTATTTT. This encodes CASSPGTSGGQQGTDTQYF.

This chain connects TRBV4-2 to TRBJ1-2; maybe TRBD1 (6 bases). Trimming stripped 5 bases from V and 3 bases from J, with 10 bases between. The germline V gene has CDR1 LGHNA and CDR2 YNFKEQ. The CDR3 totals 13 residues. The CDR3 region has the DNA TGTGCCAGCAGCAACAGGGAAGACTATGGCTACACCTTC. Translated: CASSNREDYGYTF.

In this sample, this clone turned up once. J is TRBJ1-1 and V is TRBV5-6, with D possibly TRBD1 on 6 matching bases. This CDR3 contains 14 residues. Trimming removed 3 bases at V and 10 bases at J, with 19 bases between. From germline, CDR1 is SGHDT and CDR2 YYEEEE. CDR3: CASSSRLPRGAAFF. CDR3 nucleotides: TGTGCCAGCAGCTCAAGGCTACCCAGGGGAGCAGCTTTCTTT.

The CDR3 is CASSLGQGGGNTEAFF. CDR3 in DNA: TGCGCCAGCAGCTTGGGACAGGGAGGGGGGAACACTGAAGCTTTCTTT. The chain links TRBV5-1 to TRBJ1-1; TRBD1 aligns across 7 bases. The CDR3 is 16 amino acids. Per germline, CDR1 SGHRS and CDR2 YFSETQ. V dropped 0 bases and J dropped 1; count of bases not matched to a gene: 6.

This clone was observed a handful of times. The chain employs TRBV3-1 (or the pseudogene TRBV3-2) and TRBJ1-3; D gene uncertain. This CDR3 spans 17 amino acids. Germline CDR1 and CDR2: LGHDT and YNNKEL (reference sequence). Trimming pared 1 base from V and 0 bases from J, leaving 13 bases between. The CDR3 DNA is TGTGCCAGCAGCCAAGGGGAGATGCGGTTCTCTGGAAACACCATATATTTT. It specifies CASSQGEMRFSGNTIYF.

A single count supports this clone. The chain joins TRBV27 to TRBJ2-7, with 7 nucleotides matching TRBD1. V gave up 9 bases and J gave up 3 bases; unmatched junction bases: 11. CDR3 length: 14 amino acids. Looked up from germline, CDR1 is MNHEY and CDR2 is SMNVEV (reference sequence). DNA for the CDR3: TGTGCCAGTCGGGCGGTAGGGGGCGGCTACGAGCAGTACTTC. It yields the protein CASRAVGGGYEQYF.

This chain joins TRBV6-4 and TRBJ1-2; D is unclear. With 6 bases removed from V and 4 bases from J, the gap between germline ends came to 15 bases. The CDR3 consists of 14 residues. Germline CDR1 and CDR2: MRHNA and SNTAGT. The DNA for the CDR3 is TGTGCCAGCAGCGACCGCGGCGGGAGCTATGGCTACACCTTC. Its protein product is CASSDRGGSYGYTF.

The V and J genes are TRBV4-1 and TRBJ1-2; D is possibly TRBD1 (5 bases). The CDR3 covers 16 residues. Germline CDR1 is MGHRA and CDR2 is YSYEKL. V lost 2 bases and J 5 bases, leaving 18 bases between the germline ends. The CDR3 DNA sequence: TGCGCCAGCAGCCAATTCCGAAAGGCAGGGAGGTATGGCTACACCTTC. It yields the protein CASSQFRKAGRYGYTF.

The sample holds one count of this clone. The chain combines TRBV20-1 with TRBJ2-1, with TRBD2 matching over 9 bases. CDR1 is DFQATT, CDR2 SNEGSKA, per germline (reference sequence). This CDR3 comprises 15 residues. The junction had 8 bases not matched to a gene; V was cut back by 3 bases and J by 5 bases. The CDR3: CSASDPSGDNNEQFF. In DNA, the CDR3 is TGCAGTGCTAGTGATCCTAGCGGGGATAACAATGAGCAGTTCTTC.

This clone was recorded once. The genes are TRBV10-2 and TRBJ2-7; no reliable D call. The CDR3 is made up of 12 amino acids. The ends were cut back, 3 bases at V and 7 bases at J, with 10 bases in the middle. Germline CDR1 WSHSY, CDR2 SAAADI. The CDR3 region has the DNA TGCGCCAGCAGTGAAGGGCAGTGGGAGCAGTACTTC. Its protein product is CASSEGQWEQYF.

This rearrangement joins TRBV6-5 to TRBJ2-1; possibly TRBD2 for D (5 bases). This CDR3 is built from 12 residues. Between the trimmed V and J ends, which lost 5 bases and 7 bases, there was a span of 9 bases. Germline V gene lookup returns CDR1 MNHEY and CDR2 SVGAGI. CDR3 DNA: TGTGCCAGCAGTACTAGGTTGAATGAGCAGTTCTTC. It yields the protein CASSTRLNEQFF.

This clone occurred once. The chain employs TRBV7-9 and TRBJ1-6; possibly TRBD1 for D (5 bases). The CDR3 totals 14 residues. Germline V gene data show CDR1 as SEHNR and CDR2 as FQNEAQ (reference sequence). V lost 6 bases, J lost 5 bases, and 11 bases lay in between. CDR3 DNA: TGTGCCAGCAGGACAGCCCAGAATAATTCACCCCTCCACTTT. This encodes CASRTAQNNSPLHF. Variable domain in full (rest from reference TRBV7-9 and TRBJ1-6): DTGVSQNPRHKITKRGQNVTFRCDPISEHNRLYWYRQTLGQGPEFLTYFQNEAQLEKSRLLSDRFSAERPKGSFSTLEIQRTEQGDSAMYLCASRTAQNNSPLHFGNGTRLTVT.